This T cell receptor (beta chain) was identified in a study of post-analysis software for immune sequencing data. Study context: Clinical courses comprised relapsing-remitting, secondary progressive and progressive-relapsing multiple sclerosis. Overall study findings and caveats: Samples from a shared batch, those prepared together, strongly co-clustered by F measure. Those with multiple sclerosis, the patient group, showed significantly lower normalized Chao1 diversity than controls. Roughly five TRBV segments occurring more often in patients than controls included TRBV5-6, TRBV5-1 and TRBV20-1.

This clonotype has only one observation. No antigen is known for it. With 6 bases clipped from V and 12 bases from J, the junction kept 15 bases outside the gene matches. Germline V gene lookup returns CDR1 MNHEY and CDR2 SVGAGI. CDR3 length: 15 residues. The authors incorporated unique molecular identifiers into the TCR beta cDNA libraries. In TCRdb, the PCR reads were re-called with MiXCR into one record per CDR3 protein. The table records 800,000 to 950,000 distinct CDR3 sequences, approximately 57% of them present only once. The source is a girl aged 5 to 17 with multiple sclerosis. Specimen: blood. V is TRBV6-5 and J is TRBJ1-4; 8 nucleotides line up with TRBD1. The chain's CDR3 is CASSPQGQGATELFF. The CDR3 DNA sequence: TGTGCCAGCAGCCCCCAGGGGCAGGGGGCAACGGAACTGTTTTTT.